Shown below are 7 T cell receptor beta chains from a single sample sequenced in a study of blood T cells in healthy people across ages. For the second PCR, which ran for roughly 7 to 11 cycles, a sample-barcoded 5' primer and a J-beta primer mix were used. TCRdb fed the 5' RACE reads into MiXCR, producing one record per CDR3 protein. The table lists 1.5 million to 2 million distinct CDR3 sequences, 40% to 55% of them singletons, with 2.1% in the top ten. The source material was blood. The source is a woman aged 40-49 years in good health.

The chain recombines TRBV2 with TRBJ2-7; D is tentatively TRBD1 or TRBD2 (7 bases each). The CDR3 contains 18 residues. V lost 3 bases, J lost 10 bases, and 31 bases lay in between. Per the germline V gene, CDR1 is SNHLY and CDR2 is FYNNEI. The CDR3 coding sequence is TGTGCCAGCAGTGATTCTGCGACAGGGCCCGATCGGGGGGAGGCCCAGTACTTC. Amino acids: CASSDSATGPDRGEAQYF.

V gene TRBV9 combines with J gene TRBJ1-2; the D gene is possibly TRBD1 (5 bases). V shed 3 bases and J shed 3 bases, with 15 bases lying between them. This CDR3 has 15 amino acids. Germline V lookup: CDR1 SGDLS, CDR2 YYNGEE. The CDR3 loop is CASSGGGGAYYGYTF. The CDR3 DNA follows: TGTGCCAGCAGCGGGGGTGGTGGGGCCTACTATGGCTACACCTTC. Combining the CDR3 with reference TRBV9 and TRBJ1-2 gives the whole variable domain DSGVTQTPKHLITATGQRVTLRCSPRSGDLSVYWYQQSLDQGLQFLIQYYNGEERAKGNILERFSAQQFPDLHSELNLSSLELGDSALYFCASSGGGGAYYGYTFGSGTRLTVV.

This rearrangement joins TRBV6-6 to TRBJ1-4; D call uncertain. Germline CDR1 and CDR2: MNHNY and SVGAGI (reference sequence). This CDR3 is 13 amino acids long. V lost 5 bases and J lost 4, with 8 bases in between. The DNA for the CDR3 is TGTGCCAGCAGTCCCCGGGATAATGAAAAACTGTTTTTT. Amino acids: CASSPRDNEKLFF.

A few counts support this clonotype. The chain couples TRBV4-2 to TRBJ2-3; 8 nucleotides match TRBD2. Germline-derived CDR1 and CDR2 are LGHNA and YNFKEQ. After removal of 4 bases from V and 6 bases from J, the junction contained 9 bases not matched to a gene. The CDR3 contains 15 residues. In DNA, the CDR3 is TGTGCCAGCAGCCCAACCGGGGGGGAAGGTGATACGCAGTATTTT. It is translated as CASSPTGGEGDTQYF.

This clonotype was counted only a few times. CDR3 loop: CASSLSSGQGANEQFF. CDR3 DNA: TGTGCCAGCAGCCTTTCGTCGGGACAGGGGGCAAATGAGCAGTTCTTC. The chain recombines TRBV4-2 with TRBJ2-1; 12 bases are shared with TRBD1. Trimming cost V 4 bases and J 7 bases; bases outside gene matches: 8. This CDR3 spans 16 amino acids. CDR1 and CDR2 from the germline V gene are LGHNA and YNFKEQ.

This CDR3 reads CASSALPGQGYTF. The CDR3 DNA reads TGTGCCAGCAGCGCGTTACCGGGGCAGGGCTACACCTTC. V and J are TRBV7-9 and TRBJ1-2; the D gene is possibly TRBD1 (5 bases). Germline V lookup: CDR1 SEHNR, CDR2 FQNEAQ (reference sequence). The CDR3 has 13 residues. V was shortened by 5 bases and J by 8 bases, with 15 bases between the two germline ends.

This clonotype was seen a few times. The chain has TRBV12-5 and TRBJ2-5; 7 positions match TRBD2. CDR1 and CDR2 (germline): LGHNT, FRNRAP. J gave up 3 bases and V 1 base, and 5 bases lay outside the gene matches. CDR3 length: 15 residues. The CDR3 DNA sequence: TGTGCTAGTGGTTTGGGGCAGGGAGGGAAAGAGACCCAGTACTTC. This gives the protein CASGLGQGGKETQYF.